This T cell receptor beta chain was sequenced in a study of HIV-infected patients and healthy controls (dated 2014 in TCRdb). Notes on the research overall: Although they stayed below normal ranges, CD4 counts in about 90% of the 16 patients rose modestly but significantly after three months of therapy. The question the study tested was whether immune perturbation and reconstitution could be captured by deep TCR repertoire sequencing of small blood samples from HIV patients. The CD4:CD8 ratio rose slightly, whereas CD8 counts showed no consistent shift during early therapy. Relative to controls, total CDR3 counts per chain did not differ significantly, and patients lacked overall T-cell lymphocytopenia. After a further year of therapy, viral load was undetectable in all patients, having already become undetectable in about 75% of the 16 patients by the second bleed.

This clonotype was detected only a few times. Its antigen remains undetermined. Base qualities are missing; no much larger clone stands one base away. Reverse transcription of 400 to 650 ng RNA was performed with SuperScript III using primers directed against the alpha and beta constant regions. Separate libraries for the alpha and beta chains were generated through chain-specific third strand synthesis that incorporated multiplexing indices. In the protocol, all rearrangements within a chain were amplified with a single primer pair so that primer bias was avoided, and molecular barcodes were added to each cDNA molecule. T4 RNA Ligase 1 joined purified cDNA to a 5' RACE adapter that carried a random hexamer and the SP2 sequencing primer site. Second strand synthesis was performed with Phusion polymerase and primed from the SP2 site, and slow temperature ramps were applied to favor optimal annealing. Each molecule's 12-nucleotide barcode consisted of two random hexamer sequences, both added before amplification and joined together. A brief initial PCR introduced P5 and P7 adapter elements together with a second index, and a roughly 23-cycle amplification PCR using P5s and P7 primers was subsequently performed. Libraries received around 29 PCR cycles in total, were quantified on a Qubit, sized on a Bioanalyzer, and diluted to 4 nM. The normalized libraries were sequenced on an Illumina MiSeq using 2 x 250 paired-end kits. Into around 9.5 ul Tris-Cl, the reverse transcription reactions were eluted following cleanup on MinElute columns. A 1:1 ratio of AMPure XP beads was used to clean the adapter ligations after they had run for approximately 21 hours at 16 degrees C. On the study's bioinformatics: A modified Decombinator processed the demultiplexed FASTQ files and output V, J, insert and barcode information. Sequences that shared a barcode but differed from the dominant sequence were treated as errors and discarded, and barcodes were clustered at Levenshtein distance 3 and counted to estimate the original cDNA molecules. The R packages ineq, vegan, igraph and RCytoscape were used for downstream analyses, with IMGT nomenclature and CDR3 definitions applied. V gene usage was computed over distinct sequences, each TCR counted once to avoid skew from clonal expansion. Whenever two unique CDR3 amino acid sequences within a donor differed by a single Levenshtein edit, similarity networks linked them. Published HIV-specific CDR3s (about 90 alpha, 702 beta) and CMV-specific CDR3s (roughly 14 alpha, over 200 beta) were compiled and searched for in the repertoires. Lower sequence numbers were not the cause of the decreased diversity in patients, as random subsampling to size-matched repertoires showed. The raw public reads went through TCRdb reprocessing: fastp at Q25, MiXCR clone calling, in-frame beta chains kept. Every entry covers one CDR3 protein and lists the most common genes and DNA from its rows. In this record, the V and J calls reflect TCRdb's handling and not the investigators' own analysis. This sample holds roughly 14,000 distinct CDR3 sequences; 12% were observed only once. The ten largest account for around 37% of the sample.

The study collected follow-up blood from HIV-infected patients roughly three months, about 14 weeks, after antiretroviral therapy began. Whole blood was used without cell fractionation, so the repertoire reflected all unsorted peripheral T cells. For RNA extraction, an approximately 2.5 ml sample of peripheral blood was drawn into Tempus tubes. Enrollment excluded patients who had febrile or AIDS-related illness, tumors, hepatitis B or C coinfection, immunomodulatory therapy, recent vaccination or treatment interruptions. Residual genomic DNA was removed with the TURBO-DNase kit and globin mRNA was depleted with GLOBINclear. The paper as a whole reports these results and caveats: MAIT cell alpha-chain CDR3s were present at high frequency in healthy controls but severely depleted in HIV+ repertoires. Rare events from HIV-infected data received too much weight under size-matching, and comparisons were complicated by unequal numbers of distinct sequences between patients and controls. Only sixteen HIV-infected individuals were processed, which the authors considered a major limit on how widely the findings apply. The observed differences in diversity were not explained by the slight differences in age and sex profiles between the study cohorts. Oligoclonality may be reflected in the significantly higher mean Gini indices of HIV-infected repertoires compared with controls. Using whole blood restricted sequencing depth and prevented separating the dynamics of distinct T-cell subpopulations. Pairing of alpha and beta chains was not determined in the samples. In size-matched repertoire data, the apparent post-therapy recovery of the Gini index in HIV-infected patients was not replicated. Compared with untreated HIV+ repertoires, healthy control repertoires had roughly threefold more distinct CDR3s and higher Shannon diversity. Significantly different mean usage between HIV-infected patients and controls was observed for eight alpha and eight beta V genes. During therapy, a significant decrease in frequency was seen for HIV-associated CDR3s, whereas no significant change was found for CMV-associated CDR3s, although most of them became more frequent. By Jaccard index and by the count of highly shared sequences, healthy controls shared more CDR3s between individuals than HIV+ patients did. Donor HLA types were not determined in the study. Treated samples represented only roughly 3 months of therapy, a duration arguably insufficient for detecting immune reconstitution in view of low adult thymic output.

Material: blood, obtained during antiretroviral therapy. The TCR comes from an adult with HIV infection. The donor label of this sample is uncertain.

The DNA reads as follows: TGTGCCAGCAGCAGCTCCGGACCCGAGCAGTTCTTC. The resulting protein is CASSSSGPEQFF. The chain employs TRBV11-2 and TRBJ2-1, with no D gene named confidently. The CDR3 sequence holds 12 residues, the cysteine and phenylalanine included. The CDR3 DNA has 36 bases and is translated from base 1. V is pared back by 5 bases and J by 10 bases, with 12 bases lying between the germline termini. The germline V gene supplies CDR1 SGHAT and CDR2 FQNNGV.